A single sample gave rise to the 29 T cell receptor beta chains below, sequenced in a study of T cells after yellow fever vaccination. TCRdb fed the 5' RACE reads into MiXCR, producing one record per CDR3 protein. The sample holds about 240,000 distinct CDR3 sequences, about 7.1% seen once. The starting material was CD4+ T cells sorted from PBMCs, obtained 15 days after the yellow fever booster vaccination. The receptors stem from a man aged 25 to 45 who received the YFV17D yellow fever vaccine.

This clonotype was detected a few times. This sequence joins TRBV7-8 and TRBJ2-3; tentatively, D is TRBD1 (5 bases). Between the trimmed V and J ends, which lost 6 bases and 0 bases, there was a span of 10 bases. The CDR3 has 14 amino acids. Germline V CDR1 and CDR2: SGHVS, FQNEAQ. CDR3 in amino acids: CASRQAPSTDTQYF. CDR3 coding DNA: TGTGCCAGCAGACAGGCCCCTAGCACAGATACGCAGTATTTT. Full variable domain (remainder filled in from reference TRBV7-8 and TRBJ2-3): GAGVSQSPRYKVAKRGQDVALRCDPISGHVSLFWYQQALGQGPEFLTYFQNEAQLDKSGLPSDRFFAERPEGSVSTLKIQRTQQEDSAVYLCASRQAPSTDTQYFGPGTRLTVL.

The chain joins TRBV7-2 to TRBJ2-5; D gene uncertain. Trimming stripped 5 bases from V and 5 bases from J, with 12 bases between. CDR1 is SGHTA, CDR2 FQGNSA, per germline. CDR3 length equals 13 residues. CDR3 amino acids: CASSTSTMETQYF. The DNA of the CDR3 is TGTGCCAGCAGCACGTCAACAATGGAGACCCAGTACTTC.

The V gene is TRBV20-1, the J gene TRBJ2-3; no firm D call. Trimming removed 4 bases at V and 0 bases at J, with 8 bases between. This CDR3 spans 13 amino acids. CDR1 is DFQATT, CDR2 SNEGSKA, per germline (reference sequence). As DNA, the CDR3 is TGCAGTGCTAAGGACCGGAGCACAGATACGCAGTATTTT. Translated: CSAKDRSTDTQYF.

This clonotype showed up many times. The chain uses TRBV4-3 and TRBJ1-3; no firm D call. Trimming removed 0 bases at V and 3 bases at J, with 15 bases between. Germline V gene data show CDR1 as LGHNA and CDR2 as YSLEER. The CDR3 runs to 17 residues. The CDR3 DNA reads TGCGCCAGCAGCCAAGATTTTCGTGTCACTAGTGGAAACACCATATATTTT. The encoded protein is CASSQDFRVTSGNTIYF.

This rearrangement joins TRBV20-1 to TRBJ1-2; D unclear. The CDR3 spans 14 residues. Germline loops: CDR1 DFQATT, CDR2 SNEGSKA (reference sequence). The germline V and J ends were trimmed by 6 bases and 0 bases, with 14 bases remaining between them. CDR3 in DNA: TGCAGTGCAAGTAACCGACTTACTAACTATGGCTACACCTTC. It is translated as CSASNRLTNYGYTF.

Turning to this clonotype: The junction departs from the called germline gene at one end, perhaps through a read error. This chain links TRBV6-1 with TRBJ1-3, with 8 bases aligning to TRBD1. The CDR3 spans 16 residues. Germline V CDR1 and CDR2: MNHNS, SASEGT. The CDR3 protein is CVSRTGTGHSGNTIYF. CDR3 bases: TGTGTCAGCAGAACAGGGACAGGTCACTCTGGAAACACCATATATTTT.

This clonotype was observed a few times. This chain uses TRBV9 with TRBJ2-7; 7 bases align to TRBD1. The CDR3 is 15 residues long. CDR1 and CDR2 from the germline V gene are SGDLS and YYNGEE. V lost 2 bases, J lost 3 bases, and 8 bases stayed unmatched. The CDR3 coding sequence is TGTGCCAGCAGCGTCAGGGGGACGAATGACTACGAGCAGTACTTC. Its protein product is CASSVRGTNDYEQYF.

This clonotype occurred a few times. CDR3 sequence (DNA): TGTGCCAGCAGCTTAGGTGACAGGGCGGCAAGGCAGTACTTC. Its translation is CASSLGDRAARQYF. The chain is built from TRBV11-2 and TRBJ2-7, with 7 bases that match TRBD1. After removal of 1 base from V and 9 bases from J, the junction contained 9 bases not matched to a gene. The CDR3 is made up of 14 amino acids. The germline V gene encodes CDR1 SGHAT and CDR2 FQNNGV.

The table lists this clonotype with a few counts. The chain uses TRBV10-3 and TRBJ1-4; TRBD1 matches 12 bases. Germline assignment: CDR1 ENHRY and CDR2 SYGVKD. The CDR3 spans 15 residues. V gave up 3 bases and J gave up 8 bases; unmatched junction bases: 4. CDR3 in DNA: TGTGCCATCAGTGAACGGGGACAGGGGGCGGAAAAACTGTTTTTT. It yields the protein CAISERGQGAEKLFF.

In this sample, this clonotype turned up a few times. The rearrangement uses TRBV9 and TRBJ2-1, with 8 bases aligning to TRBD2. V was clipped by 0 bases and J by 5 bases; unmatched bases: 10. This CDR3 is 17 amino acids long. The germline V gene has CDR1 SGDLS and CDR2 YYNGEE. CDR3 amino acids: CASSVGISGSTHNEQFF. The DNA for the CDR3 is TGTGCCAGCAGCGTAGGAATCAGCGGGAGCACCCACAATGAGCAGTTCTTC. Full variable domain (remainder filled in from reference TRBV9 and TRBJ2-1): DSGVTQTPKHLITATGQRVTLRCSPRSGDLSVYWYQQSLDQGLQFLIQYYNGEERAKGNILERFSAQQFPDLHSELNLSSLELGDSALYFCASSVGISGSTHNEQFFGPGTRLTVL.

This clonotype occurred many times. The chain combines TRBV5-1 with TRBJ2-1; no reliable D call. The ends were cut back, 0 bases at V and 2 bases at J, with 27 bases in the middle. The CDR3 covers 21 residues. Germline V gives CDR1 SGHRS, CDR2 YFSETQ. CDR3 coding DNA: TGCGCCAGCAGCTTGGAGGTTGGCGGTCGACGTCCTCTTTCTCCCTACAATGAGCAGTTCTTC. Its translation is CASSLEVGGRRPLSPYNEQFF. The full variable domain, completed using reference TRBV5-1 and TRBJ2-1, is KAGVTQTPRYLIKTRGQQVTLSCSPISGHRSVSWYQQTPGQGLQFLFEYFSETQRNKGNFPGRFSGRQFSNSRSEMNVSTLELGDSALYLCASSLEVGGRRPLSPYNEQFFGPGTRLTVL.

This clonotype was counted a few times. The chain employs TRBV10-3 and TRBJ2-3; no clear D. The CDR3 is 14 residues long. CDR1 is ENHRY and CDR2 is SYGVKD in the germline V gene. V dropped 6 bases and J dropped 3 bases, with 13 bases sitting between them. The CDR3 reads CAIRAAYTTDTQYF. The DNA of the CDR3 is TGTGCCATCAGGGCGGCGTATACAACAGATACGCAGTATTTT.

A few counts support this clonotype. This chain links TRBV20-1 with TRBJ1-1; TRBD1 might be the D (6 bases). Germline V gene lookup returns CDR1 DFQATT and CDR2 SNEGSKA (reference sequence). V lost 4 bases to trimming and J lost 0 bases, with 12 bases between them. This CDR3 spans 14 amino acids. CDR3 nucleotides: TGCAGTGCTAACATAGGACAGCTGAACACTGAAGCTTTCTTT. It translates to CSANIGQLNTEAFF.

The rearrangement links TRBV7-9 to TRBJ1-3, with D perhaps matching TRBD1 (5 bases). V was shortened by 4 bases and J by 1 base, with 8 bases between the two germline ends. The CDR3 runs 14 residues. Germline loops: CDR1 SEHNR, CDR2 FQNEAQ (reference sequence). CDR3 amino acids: CASSWTFSGNTIYF. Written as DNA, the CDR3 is TGTGCCAGCAGCTGGACATTTTCTGGAAACACCATATATTTT.

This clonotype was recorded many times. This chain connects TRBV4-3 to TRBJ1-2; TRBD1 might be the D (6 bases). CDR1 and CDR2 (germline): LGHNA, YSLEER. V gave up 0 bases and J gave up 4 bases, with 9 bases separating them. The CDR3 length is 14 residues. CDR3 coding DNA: TGCGCCAGCAGCCAAGAAGGGGGACCCTATGGCTACACCTTC. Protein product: CASSQEGGPYGYTF.

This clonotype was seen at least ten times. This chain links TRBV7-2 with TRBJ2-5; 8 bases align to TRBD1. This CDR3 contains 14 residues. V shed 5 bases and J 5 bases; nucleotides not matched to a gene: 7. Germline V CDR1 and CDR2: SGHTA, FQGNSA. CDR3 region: CASSPRTGRETQYF. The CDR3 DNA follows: TGTGCCAGCAGCCCACGGACAGGGAGGGAGACCCAGTACTTC.

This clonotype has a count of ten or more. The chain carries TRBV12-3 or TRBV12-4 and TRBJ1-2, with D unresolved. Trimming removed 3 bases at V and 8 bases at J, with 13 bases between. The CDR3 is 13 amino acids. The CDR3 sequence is CASSFPGLSGYTF. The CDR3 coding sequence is TGTGCCAGCAGTTTTCCAGGACTAAGCGGCTACACCTTC.

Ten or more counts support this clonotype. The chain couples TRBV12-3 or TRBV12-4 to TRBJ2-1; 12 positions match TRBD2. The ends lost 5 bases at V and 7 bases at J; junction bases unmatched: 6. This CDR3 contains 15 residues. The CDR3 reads CASSIGLAGNNEQFF. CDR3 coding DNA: TGTGCCAGCAGTATTGGACTAGCGGGAAATAATGAGCAGTTCTTC.

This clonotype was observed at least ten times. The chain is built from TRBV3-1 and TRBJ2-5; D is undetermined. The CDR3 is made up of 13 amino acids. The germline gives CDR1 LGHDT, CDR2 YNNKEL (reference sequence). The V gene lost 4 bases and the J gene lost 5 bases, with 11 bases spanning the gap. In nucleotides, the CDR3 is TGTGCCAGCAGCCTAGACCCGCGGGAGACCCAGTACTTC. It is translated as CASSLDPRETQYF.

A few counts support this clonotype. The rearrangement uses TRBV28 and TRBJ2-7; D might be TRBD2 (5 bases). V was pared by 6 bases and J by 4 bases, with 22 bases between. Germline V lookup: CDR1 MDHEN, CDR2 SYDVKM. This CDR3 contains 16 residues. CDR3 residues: CASRWQEAGPSYEQYF. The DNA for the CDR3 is TGTGCCAGCAGATGGCAGGAGGCAGGCCCTTCTTACGAGCAGTACTTC.

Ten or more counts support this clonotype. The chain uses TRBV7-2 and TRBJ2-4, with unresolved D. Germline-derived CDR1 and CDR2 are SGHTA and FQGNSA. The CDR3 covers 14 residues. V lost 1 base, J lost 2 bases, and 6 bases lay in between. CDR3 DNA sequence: TGTGCCAGCAGCTTAGGCTGGCCCAAAAACATTCAGTACTTC. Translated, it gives CASSLGWPKNIQYF.

The CDR3 DNA follows: TGTGCCAGCAGTTACGTCCCGATTAGCACAGATACGCAGTATTTT. Residues: CASSYVPISTDTQYF. This chain uses TRBV6-2 or TRBV6-3 with TRBJ2-3, with D uncertain. CDR1 is MNHEY, CDR2 SVGEGT, per germline. CDR3 length equals 15 residues. V lost 2 bases and J 0 bases, leaving 9 bases between the germline ends.

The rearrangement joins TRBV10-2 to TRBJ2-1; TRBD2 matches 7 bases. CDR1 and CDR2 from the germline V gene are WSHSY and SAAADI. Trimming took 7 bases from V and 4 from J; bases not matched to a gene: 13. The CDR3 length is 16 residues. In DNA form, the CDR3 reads TGCGCCAGCACCGAGACTAGCACCCCTAGATACAATGAGCAGTTCTTC. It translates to CASTETSTPRYNEQFF.

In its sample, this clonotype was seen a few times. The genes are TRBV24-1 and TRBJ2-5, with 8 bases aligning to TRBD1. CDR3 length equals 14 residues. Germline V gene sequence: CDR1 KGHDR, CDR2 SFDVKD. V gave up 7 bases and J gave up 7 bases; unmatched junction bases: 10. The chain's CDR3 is CATRRDRRGVTQYF. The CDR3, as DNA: TGTGCCACCAGGAGGGACAGGAGAGGGGTGACCCAGTACTTC.

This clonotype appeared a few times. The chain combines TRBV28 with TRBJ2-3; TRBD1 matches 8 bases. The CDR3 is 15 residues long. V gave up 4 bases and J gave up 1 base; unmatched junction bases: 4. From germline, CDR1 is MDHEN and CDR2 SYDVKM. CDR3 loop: CASSSGQAGTDTQYF. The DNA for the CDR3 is TGTGCCAGCAGTTCGGGACAGGCGGGCACAGATACGCAGTATTTT.

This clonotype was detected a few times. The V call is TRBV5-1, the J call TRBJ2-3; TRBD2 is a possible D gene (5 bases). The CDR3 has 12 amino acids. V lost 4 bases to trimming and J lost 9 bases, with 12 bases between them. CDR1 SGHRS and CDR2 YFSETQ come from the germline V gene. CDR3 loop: CASSDTRLTQYF. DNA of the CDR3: TGCGCCAGCAGCGACACCCGACTAACGCAGTATTTT.

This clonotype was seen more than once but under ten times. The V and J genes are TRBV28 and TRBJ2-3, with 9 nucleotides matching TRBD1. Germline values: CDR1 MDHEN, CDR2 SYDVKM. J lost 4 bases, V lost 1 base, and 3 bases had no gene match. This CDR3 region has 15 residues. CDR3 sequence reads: CASSLLGQGSDTQYF. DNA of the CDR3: TGTGCCAGCAGTTTATTGGGACAGGGTTCAGATACGCAGTATTTT.

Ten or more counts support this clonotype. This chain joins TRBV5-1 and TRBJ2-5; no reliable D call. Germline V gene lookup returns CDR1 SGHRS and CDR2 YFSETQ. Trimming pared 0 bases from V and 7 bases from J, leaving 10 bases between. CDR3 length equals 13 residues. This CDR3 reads CASSLGDGWTQYF. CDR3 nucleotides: TGCGCCAGCAGCTTGGGTGACGGCTGGACCCAGTACTTC.

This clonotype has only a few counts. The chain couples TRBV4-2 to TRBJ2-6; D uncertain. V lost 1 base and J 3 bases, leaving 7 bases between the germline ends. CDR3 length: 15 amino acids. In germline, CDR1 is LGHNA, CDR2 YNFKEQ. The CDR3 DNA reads TGTGCCAGCAGCCAAGTCGGGCTTGGGGCCAACGTCCTGACTTTC. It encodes CASSQVGLGANVLTF.